This TCR beta chain appears in the sequencing data of a study of blood T cell repertoires in COVID-19. Study overall: The samples span acute and convalescent COVID-19 from the United States, Italy and Spain. PBMCs, B-cell-depleted T cells, or T cells provided the cDNA or gDNA that made up the material.

How the authors handled the data: Amplification of reference gene primers provided the estimated nucleated cell counts. The repertoire was sequenced with immunoSEQ multiplex PCR; TCRdb's copy has only in-frame clones and lacks some. V, J and clone size reflect that table, while D and trimming were determined from the DNA. The sample contains about 190,000 clones, around 87% of which appear only once. After removal of 5 bases from V and 5 bases from J, the junction contained 8 bases not matched to a gene. Per germline, CDR1 LNHDA and CDR2 SQIVND (reference sequence). The CDR3 runs 14 residues. The sequencing input was peripheral blood. This sequence joins TRBV19 and TRBJ2-5, with 7 bases identical to TRBD1. This receptor was identified in a man aged 35-49 years with active or convalescent COVID-19. For the CDR3, the DNA is TGTGCCAGTAGTCCGAACACAGGGGCCGAGACCCAGTACTTC. The encoded protein is CASSPNTGAETQYF. The complete variable domain, with remaining parts taken from reference TRBV19 and TRBJ2-5, reads DGGITQSPKYLFRKEGQNVTLSCEQNLNHDAMYWYRQDPGQGLRLIYYSQIVNDFQKGDIAEGYSVSREKKESFPLTVTSAQKNPTAFYLCASSPNTGAETQYFGPGTRLLVL.